This T cell receptor (beta chain) stems from a study of response to subunit inactivated influenza vaccine. The study, taken as a whole, reports: Authors suggested seasonal influenza vaccinations each recruit few new T cells.

This clonotype was seen a handful of times. The antigen remains undetermined. TCRdb reprocessed the RT-PCR reads via MiXCR and lists one record per CDR3 protein. The sample has a few hundred thousand distinct CDR3 sequences; around 15% are singletons. Per the germline V gene, CDR1 is SGHRS and CDR2 is YFSETQ. With V trimmed by 4 bases and J by 0 bases, 6 bases remained unmatched. CDR3 length equals 16 residues. The sequencing here drew on PBMCs from blood, taken 11 to 12 days after vaccination. The TCR originated in a man aged 45-65 years who received an inactivated influenza vaccine. The rearrangement uses TRBV5-1 and TRBJ2-3; 9 bases are shared with TRBD1. The chain's CDR3 is CASSKGQGTSTDTQYF. The CDR3 DNA reads as TGCGCCAGCAGCAAGGGACAGGGAACAAGCACAGATACGCAGTATTTT.